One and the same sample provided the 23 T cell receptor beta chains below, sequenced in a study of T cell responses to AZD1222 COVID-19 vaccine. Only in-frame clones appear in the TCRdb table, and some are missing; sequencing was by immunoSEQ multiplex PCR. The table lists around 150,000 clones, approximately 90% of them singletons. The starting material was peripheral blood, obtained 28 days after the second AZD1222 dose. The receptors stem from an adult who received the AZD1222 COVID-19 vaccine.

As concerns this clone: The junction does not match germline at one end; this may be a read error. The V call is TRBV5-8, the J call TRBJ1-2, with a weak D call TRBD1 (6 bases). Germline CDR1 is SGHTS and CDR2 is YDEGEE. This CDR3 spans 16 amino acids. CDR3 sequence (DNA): TGTGCCAGCAGCTTGGAGTCGACGGGGGCGGCCTATGGCCACACCTTC. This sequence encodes CASSLESTGAAYGHTF. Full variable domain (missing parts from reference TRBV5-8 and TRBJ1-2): EAGVTQSPTHLIKTRGQQATLRCSPISGHTSVYWYQQALGLGLQFLLWYDEGEERNRGNFPPRFSGRQFPNYSSELNVNALELEDSALYLCASSLESTGAAYGHTFGSGTRLTVV.

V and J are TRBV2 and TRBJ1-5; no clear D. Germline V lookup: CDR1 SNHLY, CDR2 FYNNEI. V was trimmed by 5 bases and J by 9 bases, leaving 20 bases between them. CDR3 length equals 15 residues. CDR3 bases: TGTGCCAGCAGTCCTCCGGGAGTGGGTCTCTTGCCCCAGCATTTT. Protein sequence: CASSPPGVGLLPQHF.

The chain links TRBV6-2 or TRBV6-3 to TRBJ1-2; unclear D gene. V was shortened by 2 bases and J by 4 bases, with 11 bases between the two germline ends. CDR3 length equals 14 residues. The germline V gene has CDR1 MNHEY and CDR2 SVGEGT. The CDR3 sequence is CASSYVDKSYGYTF. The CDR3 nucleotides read TGTGCCAGCAGTTACGTCGACAAATCCTATGGCTACACCTTC.

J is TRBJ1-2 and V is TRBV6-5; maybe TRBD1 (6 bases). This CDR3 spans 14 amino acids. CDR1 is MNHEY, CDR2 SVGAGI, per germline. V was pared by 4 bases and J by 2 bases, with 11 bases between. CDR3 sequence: CASSSPGQNYGYTF. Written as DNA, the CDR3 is TGTGCCAGCAGTTCACCGGGACAAAACTATGGCTACACCTTC.

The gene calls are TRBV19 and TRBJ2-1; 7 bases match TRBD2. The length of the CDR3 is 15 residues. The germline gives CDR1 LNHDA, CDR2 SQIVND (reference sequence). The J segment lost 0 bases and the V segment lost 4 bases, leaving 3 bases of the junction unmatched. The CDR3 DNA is TGTGCCAGTAGTAGGCGGGGGAGCTCCTACAATGAGCAGTTCTTC. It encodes CASSRRGSSYNEQFF.

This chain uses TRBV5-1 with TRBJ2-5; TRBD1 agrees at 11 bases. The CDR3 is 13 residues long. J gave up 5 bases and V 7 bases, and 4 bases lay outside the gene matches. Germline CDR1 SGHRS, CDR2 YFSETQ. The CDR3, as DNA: TGCGCCAGCCAAGGACAGGGGGCGGAGACCCAGTACTTC. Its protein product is CASQGQGAETQYF. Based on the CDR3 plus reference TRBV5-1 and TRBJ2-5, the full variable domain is KAGVTQTPRYLIKTRGQQVTLSCSPISGHRSVSWYQQTPGQGLQFLFEYFSETQRNKGNFPGRFSGRQFSNSRSEMNVSTLELGDSALYLCASQGQGAETQYFGPGTRLLVL.

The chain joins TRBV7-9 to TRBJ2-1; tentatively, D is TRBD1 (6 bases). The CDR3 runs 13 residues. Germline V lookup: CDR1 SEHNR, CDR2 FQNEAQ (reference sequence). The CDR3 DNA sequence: TGTGCAACCCGGGACACATCTTACAATGAGCAGTTCTTC. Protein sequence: CATRDTSYNEQFF.

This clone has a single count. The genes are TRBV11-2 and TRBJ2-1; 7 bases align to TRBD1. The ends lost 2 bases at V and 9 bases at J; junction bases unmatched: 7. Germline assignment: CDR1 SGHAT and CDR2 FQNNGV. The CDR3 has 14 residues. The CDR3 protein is CASSLTGVRGEQFF. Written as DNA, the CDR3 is TGTGCCAGCAGCTTAACAGGGGTCCGCGGTGAGCAGTTCTTC.

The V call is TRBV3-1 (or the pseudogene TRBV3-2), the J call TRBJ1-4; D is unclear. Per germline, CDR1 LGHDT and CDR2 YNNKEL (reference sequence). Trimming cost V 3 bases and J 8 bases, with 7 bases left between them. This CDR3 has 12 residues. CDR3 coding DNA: TGTGCCAGCAGCCATTCAGGAGAAAAACTGTTTTTT. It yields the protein CASSHSGEKLFF.

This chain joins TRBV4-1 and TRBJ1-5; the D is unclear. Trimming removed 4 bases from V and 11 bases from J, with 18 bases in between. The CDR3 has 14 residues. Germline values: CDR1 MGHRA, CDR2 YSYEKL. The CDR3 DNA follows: TGCGCCAGCAGCCCGGGCCCCCTTAATCTTTCCCAGCATTTT. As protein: CASSPGPLNLSQHF.

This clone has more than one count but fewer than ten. CDR3 loop: CAWSRDRPRGYTF. In DNA form, the CDR3 reads TGTGCCTGGAGTCGCGACAGACCTAGAGGCTACACCTTC. The V call is TRBV30, the J call TRBJ1-2; D might be TRBD1 (5 bases). The length of the CDR3 is 13 residues. Germline V gene data show CDR1 as GTSNPN and CDR2 as SVGIG (reference sequence). V was shortened by 2 bases and J by 8 bases, with 15 bases between the two germline ends.

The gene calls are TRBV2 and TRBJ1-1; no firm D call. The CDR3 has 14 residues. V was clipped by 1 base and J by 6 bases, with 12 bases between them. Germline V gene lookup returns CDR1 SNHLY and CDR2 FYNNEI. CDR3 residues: CASSEVGADAEAFF. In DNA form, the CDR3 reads TGTGCCAGCAGTGAAGTAGGAGCCGACGCTGAAGCTTTCTTT.

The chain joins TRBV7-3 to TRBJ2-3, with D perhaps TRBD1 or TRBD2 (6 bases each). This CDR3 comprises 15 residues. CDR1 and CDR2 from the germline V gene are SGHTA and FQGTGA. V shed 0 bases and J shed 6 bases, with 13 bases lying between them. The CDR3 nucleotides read TGTGCCAGCAGCTTAACCCCACTAGGGGGGGATACGCAGTATTTT. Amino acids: CASSLTPLGGDTQYF.

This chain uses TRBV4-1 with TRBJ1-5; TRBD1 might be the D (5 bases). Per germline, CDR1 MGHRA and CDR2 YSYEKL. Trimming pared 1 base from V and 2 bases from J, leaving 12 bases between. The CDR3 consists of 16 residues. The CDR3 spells CASSQVSGLGNQPQHF. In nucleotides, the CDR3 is TGCGCCAGCAGCCAAGTATCAGGGTTAGGCAATCAGCCCCAGCATTTT.

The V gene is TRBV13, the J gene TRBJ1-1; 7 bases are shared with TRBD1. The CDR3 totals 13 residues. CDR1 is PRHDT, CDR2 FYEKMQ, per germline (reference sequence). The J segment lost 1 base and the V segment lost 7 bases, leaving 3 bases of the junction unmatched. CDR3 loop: CASNPGGNTEAFF. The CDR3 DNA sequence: TGTGCCAGCAACCCAGGGGGGAACACTGAAGCTTTCTTT.

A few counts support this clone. For the CDR3, the DNA is TGTGCCAGCAGCTTAGCGGGACGGAACACTGAAGCTTTCTTT. Translation gives CASSLAGRNTEAFF. This chain joins TRBV11-1 and TRBJ1-1, with D perhaps matching TRBD1 (5 bases). Trimming took off 0 bases at V and 1 base at J, with 6 bases between the two ends. Germline CDR1 SGHAT, CDR2 FQDESV (reference sequence). The CDR3 has 14 amino acids.

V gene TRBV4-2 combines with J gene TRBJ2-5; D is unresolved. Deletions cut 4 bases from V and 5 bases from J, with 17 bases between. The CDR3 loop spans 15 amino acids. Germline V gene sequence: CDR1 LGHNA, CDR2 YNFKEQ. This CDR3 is CASSLGPSLQETQYF. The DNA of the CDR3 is TGTGCCAGCAGCCTCGGACCAAGCCTACAGGAGACCCAGTACTTC.

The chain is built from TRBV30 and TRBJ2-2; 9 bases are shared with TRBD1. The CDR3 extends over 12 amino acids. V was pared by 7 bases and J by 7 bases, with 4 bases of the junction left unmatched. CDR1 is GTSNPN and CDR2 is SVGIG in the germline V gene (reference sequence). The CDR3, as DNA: TGTGCCTTACAGGGGGCGGTCGGGGAGCTGTTTTTT. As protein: CALQGAVGELFF.

The CDR3: CAIKVGRNTEAFF. The CDR3 nucleotides read TGTGCCATCAAAGTCGGACGAAACACTGAAGCTTTCTTT. The J gene is TRBJ1-1, the V gene TRBV10-3, with unresolved D. The germline V gene encodes CDR1 ENHRY and CDR2 SYGVKD. This CDR3 comprises 13 residues. V was pared by 7 bases and J by 2 bases, with 11 bases between.

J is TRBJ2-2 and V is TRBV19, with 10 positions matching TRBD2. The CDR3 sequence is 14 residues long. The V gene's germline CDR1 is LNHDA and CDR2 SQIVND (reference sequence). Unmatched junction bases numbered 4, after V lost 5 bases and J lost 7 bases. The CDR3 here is CASSASGGGGELFF. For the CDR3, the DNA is TGTGCCAGTAGTGCTAGCGGGGGTGGCGGGGAGCTGTTTTTT. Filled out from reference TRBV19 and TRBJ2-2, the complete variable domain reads DGGITQSPKYLFRKEGQNVTLSCEQNLNHDAMYWYRQDPGQGLRLIYYSQIVNDFQKGDIAEGYSVSREKKESFPLTVTSAQKNPTAFYLCASSASGGGGELFFGEGSRLTVL.

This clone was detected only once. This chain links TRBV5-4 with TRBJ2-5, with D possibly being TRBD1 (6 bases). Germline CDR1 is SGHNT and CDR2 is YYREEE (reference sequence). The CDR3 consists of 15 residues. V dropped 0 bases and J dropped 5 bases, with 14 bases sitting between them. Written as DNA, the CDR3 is TGTGCCAGCAGCTTGGGTCCAGGGCAGGGGGAGACCCAGTACTTC. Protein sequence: CASSLGPGQGETQYF. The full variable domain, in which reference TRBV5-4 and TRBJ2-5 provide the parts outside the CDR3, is ETGVTQSPTHLIKTRGQQVTLRCSSQSGHNTVSWYQQALGQGPQFIFQYYREEENGRGNFPPRFSGLQFPNYSSELNVNALELDDSALYLCASSLGPGQGETQYFGPGTRLLVL.

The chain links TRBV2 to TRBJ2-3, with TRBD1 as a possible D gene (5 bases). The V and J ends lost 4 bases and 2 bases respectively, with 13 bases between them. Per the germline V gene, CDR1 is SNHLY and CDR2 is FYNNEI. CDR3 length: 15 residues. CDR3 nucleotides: TGTGCCAGCAGTGGTGGGGCGCGGTTCACAGATACGCAGTATTTT. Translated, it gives CASSGGARFTDTQYF.

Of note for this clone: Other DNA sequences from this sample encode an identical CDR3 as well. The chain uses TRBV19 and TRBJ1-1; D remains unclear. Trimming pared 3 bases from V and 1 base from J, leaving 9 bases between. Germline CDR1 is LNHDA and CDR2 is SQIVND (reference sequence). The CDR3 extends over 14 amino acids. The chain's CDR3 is CASSINGRNTEAFF. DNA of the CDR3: TGTGCCAGTAGTATTAATGGAAGGAACACTGAAGCTTTCTTT.